This T cell receptor (beta chain) was captured in a study of spatial heterogeneity in lung cancer. Study in general: A total of around 76 untreated early-stage non-small cell lung cancer patients served as donors. The follow-up PBMC samples were sequenced whenever they were available. The median time to follow-up was two to three years after resection. The study observed each unique TCR and UMI combination more than ten times on average in raw reads.

Germline values: CDR1 SEHNR, CDR2 FQNEAQ (reference sequence). Losses at the gene ends were 6 bases for V and 2 bases for J; bases not matched to a gene: 4. The CDR3 extends over 14 amino acids. The time point was: blood at routine non-recurrence follow-up after resection. Sequencing covered unsorted whole RNA taken from tumor, nontumor lung or frozen PBMC. MiXCR was run by TCRdb on the 5' RACE reads, yielding one entry per CDR3 protein. The sample contains about 36,000 distinct CDR3 sequences, approximately 7.5% of which appear only once. This clonotype was recorded at least ten times. The sample was PBMCs, taken at follow-up. The rearrangement uses TRBV7-9 and TRBJ1-3; the match to TRBD1 covers 7 bases. This receptor was identified in a male donor with early-stage non-small cell lung cancer. CDR3 nucleotide sequence: TGTGCCAGCAGTTCGGGACAGCCTGGAAACACCATATATTTT. As protein: CASSSGQPGNTIYF. The whole variable domain, remainder taken from reference TRBV7-9 and TRBJ1-3, is DTGVSQNPRHKITKRGQNVTFRCDPISEHNRLYWYRQTLGQGPEFLTYFQNEAQLEKSRLLSDRFSAERPKGSFSTLEIQRTEQGDSAMYLCASSSGQPGNTIYFGEGSWLTVV.